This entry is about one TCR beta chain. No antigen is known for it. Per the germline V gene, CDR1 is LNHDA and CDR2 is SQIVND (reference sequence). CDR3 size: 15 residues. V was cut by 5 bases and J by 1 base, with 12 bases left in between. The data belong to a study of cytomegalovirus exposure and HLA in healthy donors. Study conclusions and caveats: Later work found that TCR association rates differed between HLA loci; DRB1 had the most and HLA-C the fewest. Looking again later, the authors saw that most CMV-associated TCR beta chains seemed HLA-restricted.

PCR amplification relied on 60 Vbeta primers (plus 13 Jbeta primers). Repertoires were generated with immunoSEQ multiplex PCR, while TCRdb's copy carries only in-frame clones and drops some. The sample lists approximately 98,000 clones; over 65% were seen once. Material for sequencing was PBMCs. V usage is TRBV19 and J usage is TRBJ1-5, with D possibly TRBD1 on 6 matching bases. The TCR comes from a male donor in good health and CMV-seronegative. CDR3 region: CASSLDRFSNQPQHF. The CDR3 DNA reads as TGTGCCAGTAGTTTGGACAGATTCAGCAATCAGCCCCAGCATTTT.